The sample holds a few counts of the clone carrying this TCR beta chain. As yet, its antigen is unknown. The germline V and J ends were trimmed by 4 bases and 10 bases, with 14 bases remaining between them. The CDR3 is 11 residues long. Germline V gene data show CDR1 as DFQATT and CDR2 as SNEGSKA (reference sequence). This entry comes from a study of identical twins. Each CDR3 protein gets one entry after TCRdb re-called the 5' RACE reads with MiXCR. The sample lists more than 1.5 million distinct CDR3 sequences; roughly 35% were seen once. Overall study results and limits: Researchers caution that invariant MAIT and iNKT cells could partly confound zero-insertion analyses.

The chain joins TRBV20-1 to TRBJ2-7; D call uncertain. Material for sequencing was cord blood. This receptor was obtained from a newborn girl in good health. As DNA, the CDR3 is TGCAGTGCTACTGGGCCTCGTGCCCAGTACTTC. Amino acid sequence: CSATGPRAQYF.